This T cell receptor (beta chain) is from a study of cytomegalovirus exposure and HLA in healthy donors. Points from the study as a whole: Later analysis identified a missense DCLRE1C variant that was linked to TCR beta V- and J-gene trimming. Later, an analysis showed that TCR beta chains associated with HLA were more clonally expanded than others that were equally common. It was reported that TCR beta sequences correctly inferred the HLA-A and HLA-B alleles for most subjects.

A remark on this clone: Its specificity is unknown.

With 60 Vbeta and 13 Jbeta primers, the PCR was carried out. Sequencing used immunoSEQ multiplex PCR; TCRdb keeps in-frame clones, though not all of them. The table lists hundreds of thousands of clones, roughly 91% of them singletons. V shed 2 bases and J 7 bases; nucleotides not matched to a gene: 9. This CDR3 has 16 amino acids. CDR1 is SSHAT and CDR2 is FNYEAQ in the germline V gene (reference sequence). The clonotype was recovered from a woman under 30 in good health and CMV-seronegative. What was sequenced was PBMCs. This rearrangement joins TRBV7-7 to TRBJ2-1, with 9 bases aligning to TRBD2. The CDR3 reads CASSLIAGAGLNEQFF. The CDR3 nucleotides are TGTGCCAGCAGCTTAATAGCGGGAGCAGGATTGAATGAGCAGTTCTTC.